Given below is one T cell receptor (beta chain) in context. Per individual, the PBMC samples numbered at least one pre-ART and at least two post-ART. immunoSEQ v3.0 was run at survey level. Sequencing was intended to reach about 40,000-50,000 T-cell genomes per sample. Profiled with immunoSEQ multiplex PCR; TCRdb holds only in-frame clones, not every one. The profile shows some 34,000 clones, roughly 96% of them singletons. These data come from a study of long-term antiretroviral therapy in people with HIV. Study background: Collection dates of the earliest samples fall about a decade before the 2015 immediate-ART recommendation.

CDR3 length equals 11 residues. V lost 1 base and J 6 bases, leaving 4 bases between the germline ends. Germline CDR1 and CDR2: SGHAT and FQNNGV. The chain couples TRBV11-2 to TRBJ2-7; D is undetermined. The sample consisted of unsorted PBMCs, taken 6.5 to 6.6 years after starting antiretroviral therapy. This receptor was obtained from a man aged 25-45 years with HIV. As DNA, the CDR3 is TGTGCCAGCAGCTTAGTCGGCGAGCAGTACTTC. It specifies CASSLVGEQYF.